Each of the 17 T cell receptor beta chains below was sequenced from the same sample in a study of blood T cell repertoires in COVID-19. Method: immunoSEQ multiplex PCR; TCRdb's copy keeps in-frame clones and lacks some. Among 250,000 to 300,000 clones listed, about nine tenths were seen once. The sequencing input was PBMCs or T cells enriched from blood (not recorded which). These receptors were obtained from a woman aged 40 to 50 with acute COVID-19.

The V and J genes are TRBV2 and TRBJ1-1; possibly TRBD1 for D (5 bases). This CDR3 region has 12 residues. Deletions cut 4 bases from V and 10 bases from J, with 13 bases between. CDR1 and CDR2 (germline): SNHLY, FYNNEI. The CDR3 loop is CASSVMGGSAFF. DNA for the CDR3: TGTGCCAGCAGTGTAATGGGGGGTTCAGCTTTCTTT.

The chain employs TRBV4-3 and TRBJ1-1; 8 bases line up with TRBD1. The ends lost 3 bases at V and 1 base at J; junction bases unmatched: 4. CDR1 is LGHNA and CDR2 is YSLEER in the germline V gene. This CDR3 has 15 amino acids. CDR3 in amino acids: CASSHRTGPNTEAFF. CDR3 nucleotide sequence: TGCGCCAGCAGCCATCGGACAGGGCCGAACACTGAAGCTTTCTTT.

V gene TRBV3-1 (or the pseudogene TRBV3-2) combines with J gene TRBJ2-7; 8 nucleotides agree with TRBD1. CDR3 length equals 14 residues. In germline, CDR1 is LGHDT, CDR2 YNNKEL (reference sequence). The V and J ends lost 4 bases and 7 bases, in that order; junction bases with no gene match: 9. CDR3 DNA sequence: TGTGCCAGCAGCCCCGGACAGGGCTCTACGGAGCAGTACTTC. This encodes CASSPGQGSTEQYF.

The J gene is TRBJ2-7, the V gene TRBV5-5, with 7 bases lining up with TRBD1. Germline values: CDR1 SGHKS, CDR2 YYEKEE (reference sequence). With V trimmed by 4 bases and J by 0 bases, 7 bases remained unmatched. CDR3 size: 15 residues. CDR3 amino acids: CASSRSGQPSYEQYF. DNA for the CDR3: TGTGCCAGCAGCCGCTCGGGACAGCCCTCCTACGAGCAGTACTTC.

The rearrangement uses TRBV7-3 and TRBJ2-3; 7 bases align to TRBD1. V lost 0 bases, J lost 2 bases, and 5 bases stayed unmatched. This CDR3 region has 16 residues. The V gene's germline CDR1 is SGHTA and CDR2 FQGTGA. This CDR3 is CASSLTGGPLTDTQYF. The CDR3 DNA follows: TGTGCCAGCAGCTTAACAGGGGGCCCCCTCACAGATACGCAGTATTTT.

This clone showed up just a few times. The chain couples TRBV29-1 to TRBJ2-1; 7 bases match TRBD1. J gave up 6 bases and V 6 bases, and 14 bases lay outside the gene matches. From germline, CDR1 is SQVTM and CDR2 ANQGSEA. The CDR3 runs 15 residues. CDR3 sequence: CSVDAPTGVGNEQFF. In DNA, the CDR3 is TGCAGCGTGGACGCTCCCACAGGGGTCGGCAATGAGCAGTTCTTC.

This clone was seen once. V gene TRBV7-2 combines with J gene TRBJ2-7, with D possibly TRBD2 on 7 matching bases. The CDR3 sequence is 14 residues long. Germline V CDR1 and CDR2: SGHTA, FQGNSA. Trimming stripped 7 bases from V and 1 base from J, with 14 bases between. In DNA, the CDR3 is TGTGCCAGCAAGCAGGGGACTATATCCTACGAGCAGTACTTC. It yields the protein CASKQGTISYEQYF.

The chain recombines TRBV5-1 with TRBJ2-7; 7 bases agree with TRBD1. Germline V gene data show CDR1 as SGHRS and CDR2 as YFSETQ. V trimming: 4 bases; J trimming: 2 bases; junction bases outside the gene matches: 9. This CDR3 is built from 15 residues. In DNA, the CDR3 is TGCGCCAGCAGCCCGAGACAGGGTGGACCCTACGAGCAGTACTTC. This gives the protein CASSPRQGGPYEQYF.

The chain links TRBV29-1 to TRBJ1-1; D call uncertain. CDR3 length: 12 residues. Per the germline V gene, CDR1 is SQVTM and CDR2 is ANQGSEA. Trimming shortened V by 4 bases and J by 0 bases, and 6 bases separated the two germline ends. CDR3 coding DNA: TGCAGCGTTGGAGGGCTGAACACTGAAGCTTTCTTT. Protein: CSVGGLNTEAFF.

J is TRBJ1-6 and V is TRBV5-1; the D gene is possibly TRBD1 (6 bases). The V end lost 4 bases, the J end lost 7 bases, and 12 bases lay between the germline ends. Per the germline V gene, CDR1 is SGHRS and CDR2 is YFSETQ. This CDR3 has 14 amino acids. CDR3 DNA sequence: TGCGCCAGCAGCCCGGGACAACCGAATTCACCCCTCCACTTT. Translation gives CASSPGQPNSPLHF.

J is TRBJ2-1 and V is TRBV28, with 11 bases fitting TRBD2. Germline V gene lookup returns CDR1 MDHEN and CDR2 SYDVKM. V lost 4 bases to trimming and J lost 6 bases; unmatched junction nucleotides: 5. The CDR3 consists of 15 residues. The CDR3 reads CASSSETSGVNEQFF. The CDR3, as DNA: TGTGCCAGCAGTTCTGAGACTAGCGGGGTCAATGAGCAGTTCTTC.

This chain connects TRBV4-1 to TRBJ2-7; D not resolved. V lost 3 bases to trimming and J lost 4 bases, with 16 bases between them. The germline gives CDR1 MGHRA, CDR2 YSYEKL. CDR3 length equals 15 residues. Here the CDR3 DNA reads TGCGCCAGCAGCCACCGCCCTGGTGTCGGTTACGAGCAGTACTTC. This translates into CASSHRPGVGYEQYF.

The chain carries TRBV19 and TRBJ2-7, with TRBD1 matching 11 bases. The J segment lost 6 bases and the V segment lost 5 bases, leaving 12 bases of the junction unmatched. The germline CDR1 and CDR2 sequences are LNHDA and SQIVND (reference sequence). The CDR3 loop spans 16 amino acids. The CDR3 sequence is CASSSRSGTGGAEQYF. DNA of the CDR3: TGTGCCAGTAGTTCTCGCTCCGGGACAGGGGGGGCCGAGCAGTACTTC.

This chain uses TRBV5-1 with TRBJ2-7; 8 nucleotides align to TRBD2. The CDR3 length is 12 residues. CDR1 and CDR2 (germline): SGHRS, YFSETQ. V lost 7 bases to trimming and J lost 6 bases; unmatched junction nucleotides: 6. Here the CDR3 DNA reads TGCGCCAGCGCCAGCGGGGGCCGCGAGCAGTACTTC. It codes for CASASGGREQYF.

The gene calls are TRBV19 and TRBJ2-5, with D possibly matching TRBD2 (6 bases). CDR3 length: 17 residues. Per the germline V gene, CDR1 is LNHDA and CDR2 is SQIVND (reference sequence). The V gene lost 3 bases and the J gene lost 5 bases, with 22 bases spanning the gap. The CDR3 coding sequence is TGTGCCAGTAGTATGGGGACGGGCGGGGCACTTCGGGAGACCCAGTACTTC. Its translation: CASSMGTGGALRETQYF.

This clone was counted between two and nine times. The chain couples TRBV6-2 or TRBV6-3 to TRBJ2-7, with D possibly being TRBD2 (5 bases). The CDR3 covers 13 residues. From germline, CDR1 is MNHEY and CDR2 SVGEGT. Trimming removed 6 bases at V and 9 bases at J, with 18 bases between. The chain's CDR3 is CASSPGLLEGQYF. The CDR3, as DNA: TGTGCCAGCAGCCCAGGACTCCTCGAGGGGCAGTACTTC.

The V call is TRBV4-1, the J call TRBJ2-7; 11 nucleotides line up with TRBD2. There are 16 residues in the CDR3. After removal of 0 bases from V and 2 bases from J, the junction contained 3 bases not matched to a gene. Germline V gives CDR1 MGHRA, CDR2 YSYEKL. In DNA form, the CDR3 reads TGCGCCAGCAGCCAAGATCTAGCGGGGGGAACCTACGAGCAGTACTTC. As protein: CASSQDLAGGTYEQYF.